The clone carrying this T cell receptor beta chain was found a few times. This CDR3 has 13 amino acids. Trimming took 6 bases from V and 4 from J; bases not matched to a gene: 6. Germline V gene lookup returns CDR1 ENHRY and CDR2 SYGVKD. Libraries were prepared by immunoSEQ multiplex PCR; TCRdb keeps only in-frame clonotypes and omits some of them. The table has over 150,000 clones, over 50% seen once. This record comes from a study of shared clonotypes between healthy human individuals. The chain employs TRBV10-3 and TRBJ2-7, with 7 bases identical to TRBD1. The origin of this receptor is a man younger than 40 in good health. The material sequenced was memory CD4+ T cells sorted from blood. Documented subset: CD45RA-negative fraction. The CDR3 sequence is CAISKGGTYEQYF. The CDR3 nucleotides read TGTGCCATCAGCAAAGGGGGCACGTACGAGCAGTACTTC.